The 21 T cell receptor beta chains below all came from one sample that was sequenced in a study of cytomegalovirus exposure and HLA in healthy donors. The PCR used 60 Vbeta and 13 Jbeta primers. Here immunoSEQ multiplex PCR was the method, and the copy in TCRdb shows in-frame clones only, minus some. The sample contains some 110,000 clones, approximately 80% of which appear only once. Sequencing was done on a sample of PBMCs. Receptor source: a man aged 55 to 70 in good health and CMV-seronegative.

V is TRBV6-1 and J is TRBJ1-4; TRBD1 might be the D (5 bases). V dropped 8 bases and J dropped 5 bases, with 12 bases sitting between them. The CDR3 runs 13 residues. The V gene's germline CDR1 is MNHNS and CDR2 SASEGT. In nucleotides, the CDR3 is TGTGCCAGCGGTAGGACACAGAATGAAAAACTGTTTTTT. It codes for CASGRTQNEKLFF.

The V gene is TRBV5-1, the J gene TRBJ1-1, with no clear D. This CDR3 has 16 residues. Trimming cost V 1 base and J 9 bases, with 22 bases left between them. Germline V gives CDR1 SGHRS, CDR2 YFSETQ. In nucleotides, the CDR3 is TGCGCCAGCAGCTTGACGACGGTGGGAGGTTTCAGCAAAGCTTTCTTT. This gives the protein CASSLTTVGGFSKAFF. Full variable domain (missing parts from reference TRBV5-1 and TRBJ1-1): KAGVTQTPRYLIKTRGQQVTLSCSPISGHRSVSWYQQTPGQGLQFLFEYFSETQRNKGNFPGRFSGRQFSNSRSEMNVSTLELGDSALYLCASSLTTVGGFSKAFFGQGTRLTVV.

This clone occurred a few times. The V and J genes are TRBV5-1 and TRBJ2-1, with 8 bases fitting TRBD2. Germline CDR1 SGHRS, CDR2 YFSETQ. Trimming at V came to 4 bases and at J to 0 bases, leaving 15 bases not matched to a gene. The CDR3 loop spans 19 amino acids. The CDR3 is CASSVARTSMAYSYNEQFF. CDR3 DNA: TGCGCCAGCAGCGTTGCCCGGACTAGCATGGCCTACTCCTACAATGAGCAGTTCTTC.

This clone has a handful of counts. The rearrangement links TRBV7-9 to TRBJ2-2; 8 bases match TRBD2. After removal of 5 bases from V and 7 bases from J, the junction contained 6 bases not matched to a gene. This CDR3 has 14 amino acids. The V gene's germline CDR1 is SEHNR and CDR2 FQNEAQ (reference sequence). CDR3 coding DNA: TGTGCCAGCAGCGTAAGCGGGGGTGACGGGGAGCTGTTTTTT. Its translation is CASSVSGGDGELFF.

The rearrangement links TRBV6-5 to TRBJ1-4; 7 nucleotides line up with TRBD1. V trimming: 7 bases; J trimming: 3 bases; junction bases outside the gene matches: 8. The CDR3 sequence is 15 residues long. Germline V gene sequence: CDR1 MNHEY, CDR2 SVGAGI. CDR3 sequence: CASNPGGTANEKLFF. As DNA, the CDR3 is TGTGCCAGCAATCCAGGGGGTACGGCTAATGAAAAACTGTTTTTT.

The genes are TRBV5-1 and TRBJ1-4, with D maybe TRBD1 (5 bases). The germline gives CDR1 SGHRS, CDR2 YFSETQ. Trimming pared 4 bases from V and 4 bases from J, leaving 11 bases between. The CDR3 contains 14 residues. This chain's CDR3 is CASSATGVNEKLFF. DNA for the CDR3: TGCGCCAGCAGCGCAACGGGGGTTAATGAAAAACTGTTTTTT.

This chain uses TRBV2 with TRBJ2-1; 9 positions agree with TRBD2. This CDR3 region has 16 residues. V trimming: 5 bases; J trimming: 2 bases; junction bases outside the gene matches: 7. CDR1 and CDR2 from the germline V gene are SNHLY and FYNNEI. The CDR3 DNA follows: TGTGCCAGCAGTCAAAATAGCGGGGGAACCTACAATGAGCAGTTCTTC. Translating it yields CASSQNSGGTYNEQFF. The full variable domain, its missing parts supplied by reference TRBV2 and TRBJ2-1, is EPEVTQTPSHQVTQMGQEVILRCVPISNHLYFYWYRQILGQKVEFLVSFYNNEISEKSEIFDDQFSVERPDGSNFTLKIRSTKLEDSAMYFCASSQNSGGTYNEQFFGPGTRLTVL.

The rearrangement uses TRBV7-9 and TRBJ1-1; D not certain. CDR1 is SEHNR and CDR2 is FQNEAQ in the germline V gene (reference sequence). Between the trimmed V and J ends, which lost 1 base and 0 bases, there was a span of 15 bases. CDR3 length: 17 amino acids. The CDR3 here is CASSLVGWRGLNTEAFF. Written as DNA, the CDR3 is TGTGCCAGCAGCTTAGTCGGGTGGCGAGGTTTGAACACTGAAGCTTTCTTT.

The rearrangement uses TRBV13 and TRBJ2-5, with a weak D call TRBD2 (6 bases). V lost 5 bases and J 4 bases, leaving 17 bases between the germline ends. Germline V gene data show CDR1 as PRHDT and CDR2 as FYEKMQ (reference sequence). This CDR3 is 15 amino acids long. Here the CDR3 DNA reads TGTGCCAGCAGCGCGACAGTGGGGGGACCAGAGACCCAGTACTTC. Its protein product is CASSATVGGPETQYF.

This chain connects TRBV9 to TRBJ1-1, with D unresolved. The CDR3 consists of 12 residues. Germline CDR1 reads SGDLS; CDR2 reads YYNGEE. Trimming left V 0 bases short and J 5 bases short, with 5 bases between. The CDR3 DNA sequence: TGTGCCAGCAGCGTAGGAGAAACTGAAGCTTTCTTT. It yields the protein CASSVGETEAFF.

The table lists this clone with a count of one. The chain is built from TRBV18 and TRBJ1-4; D gene unclear. Germline assignment: CDR1 KGHSH and CDR2 LQKENI. There are 13 residues in the CDR3. Trimming stripped 6 bases from V and 8 bases from J, with 13 bases between. The CDR3 here is CASSGPSGEKLFF. The CDR3 DNA is TGTGCCAGCTCCGGCCCCTCGGGGGAAAAACTGTTTTTT.

V gene TRBV7-9 combines with J gene TRBJ1-6; no clear D. This CDR3 region has 12 residues. V was shortened by 3 bases and J by 7 bases, with 4 bases between the two germline ends. Germline CDR1 reads SEHNR; CDR2 reads FQNEAQ (reference sequence). The CDR3, as DNA: TGTGCCAGCAGCTTTCCGAATTCACCCCTCCACTTT. It yields the protein CASSFPNSPLHF. The full variable domain, with the rest looked up from reference TRBV7-9 and TRBJ1-6, is DTGVSQNPRHKITKRGQNVTFRCDPISEHNRLYWYRQTLGQGPEFLTYFQNEAQLEKSRLLSDRFSAERPKGSFSTLEIQRTEQGDSAMYLCASSFPNSPLHFGNGTRLTVT.

This chain joins TRBV5-1 and TRBJ2-5, with 8 bases lining up with TRBD2. Germline CDR1 is SGHRS and CDR2 is YFSETQ. V lost 2 bases to trimming and J lost 2 bases; unmatched junction nucleotides: 8. The CDR3 is 16 residues long. In nucleotides, the CDR3 is TGCGCCAGCAGCTTTGTAAGCGGGAGCGAACAAGAGACCCAGTACTTC. Its translation: CASSFVSGSEQETQYF. The whole variable domain, filled in from reference TRBV5-1 and TRBJ2-5, reads KAGVTQTPRYLIKTRGQQVTLSCSPISGHRSVSWYQQTPGQGLQFLFEYFSETQRNKGNFPGRFSGRQFSNSRSEMNVSTLELGDSALYLCASSFVSGSEQETQYFGPGTRLLVL.

The V call is TRBV15, the J call TRBJ1-1; perhaps TRBD1 as D (5 bases). The V gene lost 1 base and the J gene lost 1 base, with 7 bases spanning the gap. Germline loops: CDR1 LNHNV, CDR2 YYDKDF (reference sequence). The CDR3 sequence is 14 residues long. CDR3 DNA: TGTGCCACCAGCAGAGGACAGTCGAACACTGAAGCTTTCTTT. Its protein is CATSRGQSNTEAFF.

The rearrangement links TRBV20-1 to TRBJ1-1; D is unclear. Germline V gene data show CDR1 as DFQATT and CDR2 as SNEGSKA (reference sequence). V lost 3 bases and J 7 bases, leaving 9 bases between the germline ends. This CDR3 region has 11 residues. The CDR3 nucleotides are TGCAGTGCTAGCGGAGAGATTGAAGCTTTCTTT. It translates to CSASGEIEAFF.

The chain links TRBV18 to TRBJ2-5, with D possibly being TRBD1 (6 bases). The CDR3 consists of 14 residues. CDR1 KGHSH and CDR2 LQKENI come from the germline V gene. Trimming removed 7 bases at V and 4 bases at J, with 16 bases between. The CDR3 bases are TGTGCCAGCTACCCCCGTGGGGGCCCAGAGACCCAGTACTTC. This gives the protein CASYPRGGPETQYF. The full variable domain, its missing parts supplied by reference TRBV18 and TRBJ2-5, is NAGVMQNPRHLVRRRGQEARLRCSPMKGHSHVYWYRQLPEEGLKFMVYLQKENIIDESGMPKERFSAEFPKEGPSILRIQQVVRGDSAAYFCASYPRGGPETQYFGPGTRLLVL.

This chain uses TRBV18 with TRBJ1-1, with D tentatively TRBD1 (6 bases). The CDR3 covers 13 residues. The ends were cut back, 6 bases at V and 4 bases at J, with 12 bases in the middle. The V gene's germline CDR1 is KGHSH and CDR2 LQKENI. The CDR3 spells CASSQTGTTEAFF. CDR3 sequence (DNA): TGTGCCAGCTCCCAAACAGGGACCACTGAAGCTTTCTTT.

The chain carries TRBV4-3 and TRBJ2-5; the match to TRBD2 covers 7 bases. Trimming took 2 bases from V and 1 from J; bases not matched to a gene: 13. From germline, CDR1 is LGHNA and CDR2 YSLEER. CDR3 size: 18 residues. CDR3 in amino acids: CASSQQPLGGGGQETQYF. The DNA for the CDR3 is TGCGCCAGCAGCCAACAACCCCTGGGCGGGGGAGGCCAAGAGACCCAGTACTTC.

V usage is TRBV6-6 and J usage is TRBJ2-1, with TRBD1 as a possible D gene (5 bases). V lost 0 bases to trimming and J lost 6 bases, with 12 bases between them. The germline gives CDR1 MNHNY, CDR2 SVGAGI (reference sequence). The CDR3 has 15 residues. CDR3 coding DNA: TGTGCCAGCAGTTACTCTCGGCAGGGCCGCAATGAGCAGTTCTTC. This sequence encodes CASSYSRQGRNEQFF.

The chain links TRBV5-1 to TRBJ1-1; no clear D. Trimming removed 1 base from V and 5 bases from J, with 6 bases in between. The CDR3 length is 12 residues. Germline V gene lookup returns CDR1 SGHRS and CDR2 YFSETQ. Here the CDR3 DNA reads TGCGCCAGCAGCTTGTCGGGGACTGAAGCTTTCTTT. Encoded protein: CASSLSGTEAFF.

This sequence joins TRBV2 and TRBJ2-3; D not certain. The germline V and J ends were trimmed by 6 bases and 2 bases, with 3 bases remaining between them. Per germline, CDR1 SNHLY and CDR2 FYNNEI. The CDR3 totals 11 residues. The CDR3 nucleotides are TGTGCCAGCAGCTACACAGATACGCAGTATTTT. It encodes CASSYTDTQYF. The full variable domain, its missing parts supplied by reference TRBV2 and TRBJ2-3, is EPEVTQTPSHQVTQMGQEVILRCVPISNHLYFYWYRQILGQKVEFLVSFYNNEISEKSEIFDDQFSVERPDGSNFTLKIRSTKLEDSAMYFCASSYTDTQYFGPGTRLTVL.